A selection of T cell receptor beta chains follows, all from one sample in a study of blood T cell repertoires in COVID-19. Some clones are missing from TCRdb's copy, which holds only in-frame ones; the method was immunoSEQ multiplex PCR. The table has 200,000 or so clones, roughly 80% seen once. The specimen sequenced was peripheral blood. These receptors originate from a woman aged 30 to 39 with acute or convalescent COVID-19. The CDR3 runs from the conserved cysteine through the conserved F or W. The order of the fields is J gene, D gene, clone size, V gene, CDR3 DNA, CDR3 protein. D genes are given only for firm matches. Where a row states a size, it is once, few, many or the class of an expanded clone; other rows omit it.

>TRBJ2-1|TRBD2|-|TRBV27
TGTGCCAGCAGTTTCGTCGCTAGCGGGTTGCTGGGCTATGAGCAGTTCTTC
CASSFVASGLLGYEQFF
>TRBJ2-7|TRBD2|few|TRBV6-2/TRBV6-3
TGTGCCAGCAGTTATCCCCGGGACTACCAATACGAGCAGTACTTC
CASSYPRDYQYEQYF
>TRBJ1-2|-|once|TRBV19
TGTGCCAGTAGCCAAGACTGGCGGGGCTACACCTTC
CASSQDWRGYTF
>TRBJ1-2|-|-|TRBV28
TGTGCCAGCAGTTTAGTGGGCGACTATGGCTACACCTTC
CASSLVGDYGYTF
>TRBJ2-7|TRBD1|-|TRBV5-6
TGTGCCAGCAGCCTGGGACAGAGCTCCTACGAGCAGTACTTC
CASSLGQSSYEQYF
>TRBJ1-5|TRBD1|-|TRBV19
TGTGCCAGTAGTTTGACAGGGAATCAGCCCCAGCATTTT
CASSLTGNQPQHF
>TRBJ1-6|TRBD1|-|TRBV3-1/TRBV3-2
TGTGCCAGCAGCCTCGACGGGACAGGGAATTCACCCCTCCACTTT
CASSLDGTGNSPLHF
>TRBJ2-5|-|-|TRBV9
TGTGCCAGCAGCGTAGGGGCGGGCTCAATTGACCCCCAGTACTTC
CASSVGAGSIDPQYF
>TRBJ2-1|TRBD1|-|TRBV28
TGTGCCAGCCAACCCACGCCCCGGGACAGGAATGAGCAGTTCTTC
CASQPTPRDRNEQFF
>TRBJ1-5|TRBD1|-|TRBV7-9
TGTGCCAGCAGCCCGGACAGGAGCGAGGGGCCCCAGCATTTT
CASSPDRSEGPQHF
>TRBJ1-4|TRBD1|-|TRBV5-8
TGTGCCAGCAGCTCGCCAAACAGGGGGACTAATGAAAAACTGTTTTTT
CASSSPNRGTNEKLFF
>TRBJ2-1|-|-|TRBV11-2
TGTGCCAGCTCAGAGGGGGGGAGCGATGAGCAGTTCTTC
CASSEGGSDEQFF
>TRBJ1-5|-|-|TRBV7-6
TGTGCCAGCAGCTCAGCGGGTGCTGGAGAACCCAATCAGCCCCAGCATTTT
CASSSAGAGEPNQPQHF
>TRBJ1-2|-|few|TRBV27
TGTGCCAGCAGTTTAAGCCATTCTTTTAACTATGGCTACACCTTC
CASSLSHSFNYGYTF
>TRBJ2-1|-|-|TRBV2
TGTGCCAGTACCCTGAAGCGGGAGCAGTTCTTC
CASTLKREQFF
>TRBJ1-2|TRBD1|few|TRBV10-3
TGTGCCATACAGGGGGTGGCTAACTATGGCTACACCTTC
CAIQGVANYGYTF
>TRBJ1-3|-|-|TRBV10-3
TGTGCCATCAGTGTAGGGGCTAACTCTGGAAACACCATATATTTT
CAISVGANSGNTIYF
>TRBJ2-1|-|few|TRBV5-1
TGCGCCAGCAGCTTGGTAGCCGGGACTTCTTACAATGAGCAGTTCTTC
CASSLVAGTSYNEQFF
>TRBJ2-5|-|once|TRBV4-3
TGCGCCAGCAGCCAGGGGGAGGCGGGGACCCAGTACTTC
CASSQGEAGTQYF
>TRBJ2-7|TRBD1|-|TRBV7-9
TGTGCCAGCAGCCCCTCCGGGACAGGGGAATACTTC
CASSPSGTGEYF
>TRBJ1-6|TRBD1|-|TRBV7-2
TGTGCCAGCAGCTTACGCCCTGCGGACAGGGCCAATTCACCCCTCCACTTT
CASSLRPADRANSPLHF
>TRBJ2-3|TRBD2|-|TRBV5-4
TGTGCCAGCAGCACGGGACTAGCGGGGGGAGTCACAGATACGCAGTATTTT
CASSTGLAGGVTDTQYF
>TRBJ2-1|TRBD2|once|TRBV5-4
TGTGCCAGCAGCTTGGAGGCTAGCGGGAGGGCCGGTCCGGGGTTCTTC
CASSLEASGRAGPGFF
>TRBJ2-5|-|-|TRBV19
TGTGCCAGTAGCACTCCGATTAGTGGCGGGCAAGAGACCCAGTACTTC
CASSTPISGGQETQYF
>TRBJ1-6|-|-|TRBV3-1/TRBV3-2
TGTGCCAGCAGCCAAGGATCAGGGCGCTCACCCCTCCACTTT
CASSQGSGRSPLHF
>TRBJ1-2|TRBD1|-|TRBV27
TGTGCCAGCAGTTTATCGGCGGCAGGGGGCGTATACACCTTC
CASSLSAAGGVYTF
>TRBJ2-7|-|-|TRBV7-6
TGTGCCAGCAGCTCCGGAGGTGTCGAGCAGTACTTC
CASSSGGVEQYF
>TRBJ1-2|-|-|TRBV4-1
TGCGCCAGCAGCCAAGTCGGCAGGGAATATGGCTACACCTTC
CASSQVGREYGYTF
>TRBJ1-5|-|once|TRBV7-9
TGTGCCAGCAGCCCTGGACACGGCACTGATCAGCCCCAGCATTTT
CASSPGHGTDQPQHF
>TRBJ1-3|-|once|TRBV25-1
TGTGCCAGCAGTGAAAGGGCAGGGGCGATCTCTGGAAACACCATATATTTT
CASSERAGAISGNTIYF
>TRBJ1-3|-|-|TRBV5-8
TGTGCCAGCAGGGTTCGACTTTCTGGAAACACCATATATTTT
CASRVRLSGNTIYF
>TRBJ1-1|-|-|TRBV19
TGTGCCAGTAGTATAGGACAGCTTGAAGCTTTCTTT
CASSIGQLEAFF
>TRBJ2-7|-|few|TRBV5-1
TGCGCCAGCAGCTCTATTAGCGACAGGTCATTAGCAGTATACTTC
CASSSISDRSLAVYF
>TRBJ2-1|TRBD1|-|TRBV7-6
TGTGCCAGCAGCTCGACAGGGGTCAACAATGAGCAGTTCTTC
CASSSTGVNNEQFF
>TRBJ2-2|TRBD1|many|TRBV6-4
TGTGCCAGCAGTCCCGGGACAGAGGACACCGGGGAGCTGTTTTTT
CASSPGTEDTGELFF
>TRBJ2-1|TRBD2|-|TRBV4-2
TGTGCCAGCAGCCAAGTTAGCGGGGCCATCTACAATGAGCAGTTCTTC
CASSQVSGAIYNEQFF
>TRBJ2-3|TRBD2|once|TRBV5-4
TGTGCCAGCAGCTTGTTTAGCGGGGGCACAGATACGCAGTATTTT
CASSLFSGGTDTQYF
>TRBJ2-3|TRBD2|-|TRBV28
TGTGCCAGCCGACCGGGAGGGAGCACAGATACGCAGTATTTT
CASRPGGSTDTQYF